These 4 T cell receptor beta chains came from one sample sequenced in a study of control samples from healthy donors and cancer patients (TCRdb year 2020). Receptors were amplified or captured by the immunoSEQ multiplex PCR assay. Not all clones reach the TCRdb copy of this immuneACCESS table, which keeps in-frame sequences only. Checked studies attribute under half of the gap to unresolved V genes and leave the rest unexplained. The sample data list 4,500 to 7,000 clones, and approximately 84% of these were observed just once. The top ten hold 6% to 8% of the sample. The sequencing sample was made of formalin-fixed, paraffin-embedded tissue. These receptor sequences come from a female donor with lung cancer.

The V call is TRBV12-3 or TRBV12-4, the J call TRBJ2-4, with TRBD1 matching 10 bases. This CDR3 is built from 13 residues. Trimming removed 3 bases from V and 7 bases from J; junction bases left unmatched: 0. The CDR3 spells CASSLGQGNIQYF. CDR3 in DNA: TGTGCCAGCAGTTTGGGACAGGGGAACATTCAGTACTTC.

This sequence joins TRBV3-1 (or the pseudogene TRBV3-2) and TRBJ1-1; possibly TRBD1 for D (5 bases). CDR3 length equals 14 residues. The V end was cut by 0 bases, the J end by 8 bases, with 13 bases between. CDR1 and CDR2 (germline): LGHDT, YNNKEL (reference sequence). As DNA, the CDR3 is TGTGCCAGCAGCCAAGAGGGACGTAAGGGAGAAGCTTTCTTT. This gives the protein CASSQEGRKGEAFF.

The table lists this clone with a few counts. In DNA form, the CDR3 reads TGTGCCAGCAGACGACAAAGGGGGGATGAAAAACTGTTTTTT. Protein product: CASRRQRGDEKLFF. This chain joins TRBV6-5 and TRBJ1-4, with D possibly being TRBD1 (6 bases). The CDR3 consists of 14 residues. Trimming left V 6 bases short and J 6 bases short, with 14 bases between. In germline, CDR1 is MNHEY, CDR2 SVGAGI.

V and J are TRBV2 and TRBJ1-1; D may be TRBD1 (5 bases). Germline V lookup: CDR1 SNHLY, CDR2 FYNNEI. V was pared by 8 bases and J by 8 bases, with 18 bases between. The CDR3 is 13 amino acids. CDR3 region: CASSRPSGQEAFF. In DNA, the CDR3 is TGTGCCAGCTCACGACCATCAGGGCAAGAAGCTTTCTTT.